This TCR beta chain was recovered during a study of T cell responses to AZD1222 COVID-19 vaccine (dated by TCRdb to the early 2020s). As for the study more broadly: TCR sequencing was performed for some 250 trial participants, of whom some 200 were given two doses of AZD1222 and around 26 were given two doses of MenACWY control vaccine. Trial participants were enrolled by age into 18-55, 56-69 and 70-plus year subgroups, with approximately 150, 30 and 60 TCR-sequenced participants respectively. General study outcomes and caveats: Reportedly, almost half of the unique spike-specific TCRs recognized epitopes lying outside the regions that are mutated in the B.1.351 and B.1.1.7 variants. Because no day 14 peak-response samples were available, repertoires were characterized only after the peak T cell response. After two AZD1222 doses, both the breadth and the depth of spike-specific TCRs were significantly higher than at day 0 and than in MenACWY recipients. The 56-69-year group was small, and its depth increase did not reach significance, likely because of low power. Conclusions about previously exposed vaccinees were limited because only six or seven AZD1222 recipients were SARS-CoV-2 seropositive at baseline. Participants were mostly white British, with more females than males. The authors suggested clonal diversity may have been underestimated. Vaccine-associated CD4 TCRs spanned the whole spike protein, with dominant responses in regions 160-218 and 743-854.

Notes on this clone: There is no known antigen for this receptor. No per-base quality is available; no much larger clone lies one base away.

The CDR3 regions of human TCRbeta chains were analyzed by immunosequencing. Per the authors' processing: TCRs in the repertoires were compared against a reference library of SARS-CoV-2-specific TCRs that had been generated with the MIRA antigen-specificity platform. Breadth meant the fraction of unique TCRs that were SARS-CoV-2-associated, whereas depth meant the fraction of total T cells that were SARS-CoV-2-associated. Using the MIRA data, every spike-specific TCR was mapped to the spike region that the TCR reacted to and assigned to either a CD4 or a CD8 class. Log10-transformed breadth and depth values were compared by one-way ANOVA with Sidak's multiple comparisons tests. TCRdb took this table from immuneACCESS and kept in-frame rearrangements with V and J called. Such tables lack part of the clones; where checked against another copy, unresolved V genes explain under half of the gap, and the rest is unexplained. That table is the source of V, J and clone size, and D and trimming were worked out from the DNA. The sample table holds tens of thousands of clones, of which 86% were seen once. The top ten constitute approximately 11% of the sample.

The time point label here, explained by the study, means: about 28 days (+/-7) after the second vaccine dose. AZD1222 recipients given second doses at about 4 weeks or at about 12 weeks were pooled, since spike-specific TCR depth and breadth were not found to differ between the two schedules. The vaccinee samples were drawn from two UK trials, COV001 and COV002, one of which was a single-blind randomized controlled phase 2/3 trial testing AZD1222 (ChAdOx1 nCoV-19) in healthy adults. For TCRbeta chain sequencing, PBMC samples from trial participants were taken at day 0 and at day 28 after the second dose. At the junction V is shortened by 7 bases and J by 4 bases, with 7 bases in between. CDR1 SNHLY and CDR2 FYNNEI are derived from the germline V gene. Spanning cysteine to phenylalanine, the CDR3 consists of 12 amino acids. Only the CDR3 DNA stays, 36 bases, in frame from base 1.

The chain employs TRBV2 and TRBJ1-4, with the D gene not confidently named. The sequenced sample was peripheral blood, obtained 28 days after the second AZD1222 dose. This receptor was obtained from an adult who received the AZD1222 COVID-19 vaccine. This receptor carries the CDR3 CASKRINEKLFF. Here is the DNA: TGTGCCAGCAAACGGATTAATGAAAAACTGTTTTTT. Here the CDR3 is joined to the reference TRBV2 and TRBJ1-4 genes, and the full variable domain is: EPEVTQTPSHQVTQMGQEVILRCVPISNHLYFYWYRQILGQKVEFLVSFYNNEISEKSEIFDDQFSVERPDGSNFTLKIRSTKLEDSAMYFCASKRINEKLFFGSGTQLSVL.